Following are 16 T cell receptor beta chains from one sample sequenced in a study of blood T cells in healthy people across ages. Sample-barcoded 5' priming and a J-beta primer mix drove a second PCR of roughly 6 to 12 cycles. Each CDR3 protein is one row after TCRdb ran MiXCR on the 5' RACE reads. The sample contains 1.4 million to 1.5 million distinct CDR3 sequences, roughly 45% of which appear only once. Sequencing was done on a sample of blood. The receptor set was obtained from a young woman in good health.

Remarks on this clonotype: The germline gene is not matched at one end of the junction; a read error may be the cause. This chain connects TRBV15 to TRBJ1-1; 9 bases are a match to TRBD1. The CDR3 is 16 residues long. Per the germline V gene, CDR1 is LNHNV and CDR2 is YYDKDF (reference sequence). The CDR3 bases are TGTGCCACCAGCCGAGAGCCCGGGACAGGGTTGGGTGAAGCTTTCTTT. Protein product: CATSREPGTGLGEAFF.

The CDR3 DNA reads TGCAGTGCCAGCAGGGGGGGCTTAGTTGGGGATACGCAGTATTTT. Translation gives CSASRGGLVGDTQYF. The chain recombines TRBV20-1 with TRBJ2-3; D may be TRBD1 or TRBD2 (7 bases each). This CDR3 is 15 amino acids long. Looked up from germline, CDR1 is DFQATT and CDR2 is SNEGSKA (reference sequence). V was pared by 6 bases and J by 6 bases, with 22 bases between.

This chain uses TRBV20-1 with TRBJ2-3; the match to TRBD2 covers 10 bases. The junction had 8 bases not matched to a gene; V was cut back by 0 bases and J by 8 bases. Germline V CDR1 and CDR2: DFQATT, SNEGSKA (reference sequence). The CDR3 totals 15 residues. The CDR3 here is CSARDPLAGDSTQYF. CDR3 coding DNA: TGCAGTGCTAGAGATCCGCTAGCGGGAGACAGTACGCAGTATTTT.

There are a few counts of this clonotype. V gene TRBV9 combines with J gene TRBJ2-3; D gene ambiguous. The germline CDR1 and CDR2 sequences are SGDLS and YYNGEE. CDR3 length equals 15 residues. Trimming stripped 0 bases from V and 2 bases from J, with 10 bases between. The DNA of the CDR3 is TGTGCCAGCAGCGTAGACTACCTTAACACAGATACGCAGTATTTT. Its translation: CASSVDYLNTDTQYF.

This chain joins TRBV6-5 and TRBJ2-7; no reliable D call. The J call may be wrong; the DNA end is better matched by TRBJ2-5. The CDR3 runs 15 residues. Germline CDR1 is MNHEY and CDR2 is SVGAGI. The chain's CDR3 is CASSYDGRNQETQYF. The CDR3 nucleotides are TGTGCCAGCAGTTACGACGGACGAAACCAAGAGACCCAGTACTTC.

This clonotype was seen a few times. The chain has TRBV2 and TRBJ1-1; no firm D call. V shed 11 bases and J shed 5 bases, with 12 bases lying between them. The CDR3 has 11 amino acids. Germline V CDR1 and CDR2: SNHLY, FYNNEI. The DNA for the CDR3 is TGTGCCTCTCAACGGGATACTGAAGCTTTCTTT. This encodes CASQRDTEAFF.

The chain has TRBV20-1 and TRBJ2-1, with 14 bases that match TRBD2. Trimming cost V 4 bases and J 4 bases; bases outside gene matches: 3. The CDR3 totals 15 residues. The germline V gene has CDR1 DFQATT and CDR2 SNEGSKA (reference sequence). The CDR3 DNA follows: TGCAGTGCTACTTGGACTAGCGGGGGGTACAATGAGCAGTTCTTC. Its translation: CSATWTSGGYNEQFF.

There are a few counts of this clonotype. The chain combines TRBV12-3 or TRBV12-4 with TRBJ2-3, with D possibly matching TRBD2 (5 bases). V lost 0 bases and J 5 bases, leaving 21 bases between the germline ends. The CDR3 loop spans 18 amino acids. The CDR3 reads CASSLAGVKSGGGDTQYF. Here the CDR3 DNA reads TGTGCCAGCAGTTTAGCGGGAGTGAAGTCCGGAGGCGGAGATACGCAGTATTTT.

The chain links TRBV12-3 or TRBV12-4 to TRBJ1-2; D is unclear. The germline V and J ends were trimmed by 5 bases and 5 bases, with 12 bases remaining between them. This CDR3 is built from 13 residues. In nucleotides, the CDR3 is TGTGCCAGCAGTCAAAAAGCGGGATATGGCTACACCTTC. It yields the protein CASSQKAGYGYTF.

The CDR3 loop is CASSGVGPTEAFF. DNA for the CDR3: TGTGCCAGCAGTGGTGTAGGGCCCACTGAAGCTTTCTTT. The chain uses TRBV27 and TRBJ1-1; D unresolved. CDR1 is MNHEY, CDR2 SMNVEV, per germline (reference sequence). Trimming cost V 5 bases and J 4 bases, with 11 bases left between them. The CDR3 totals 13 residues.

This clonotype was detected a few times. The chain links TRBV7-9 to TRBJ1-2, with D possibly TRBD1 on 5 matching bases. Trimming removed 0 bases from V and 4 bases from J, with 9 bases in between. This CDR3 spans 14 amino acids. Germline V gives CDR1 SEHNR, CDR2 FQNEAQ (reference sequence). DNA for the CDR3: TGTGCCAGCAGCTTAGCAGGGGTCGGCTATGGCTACACCTTC. Encoded protein: CASSLAGVGYGYTF.

V is TRBV6-1 and J is TRBJ1-2, with D perhaps TRBD1 (5 bases). This CDR3 spans 15 amino acids. Germline CDR1 and CDR2: MNHNS and SASEGT. Trimming removed 7 bases from V and 4 bases from J, with 19 bases in between. Here the CDR3 DNA reads TGTGCCAGCACCCAAGGTCGGGGCCCCTCCTATGGCTACACCTTC. Protein sequence: CASTQGRGPSYGYTF.

This chain uses TRBV6-6 with TRBJ1-2; maybe TRBD1 (5 bases). This CDR3 spans 11 amino acids. Trimming removed 10 bases at V and 6 bases at J, with 12 bases between. CDR1 is MNHNY, CDR2 SVGAGI, per germline (reference sequence). CDR3 sequence reads: CATHGGDGYTF. The CDR3 DNA reads TGTGCCACACACGGAGGGGATGGCTACACCTTC.

The rearrangement uses TRBV7-8 and TRBJ1-2; D is unclear. V was clipped by 5 bases and J by 4 bases, with 14 bases between them. Looked up from germline, CDR1 is SGHVS and CDR2 is FQNEAQ. CDR3 length equals 14 residues. The CDR3 loop is CASSVRQATYGYTF. As DNA, the CDR3 is TGTGCCAGCAGCGTAAGGCAGGCGACCTATGGCTACACCTTC. Full variable domain (rest looked up from reference TRBV7-8 and TRBJ1-2): GAGVSQSPRYKVAKRGQDVALRCDPISGHVSLFWYQQALGQGPEFLTYFQNEAQLDKSGLPSDRFFAERPEGSVSTLKIQRTQQEDSAVYLCASSVRQATYGYTFGSGTRLTVV.

The rearrangement joins TRBV6-1 to TRBJ2-3; D possibly corresponds to TRBD2 (6 bases). There are 17 residues in the CDR3. Between the trimmed V and J ends, which lost 3 bases and 1 base, there was a span of 17 bases. Germline loops: CDR1 MNHNS, CDR2 SASEGT. The CDR3: CASSEVTSLDGTDTQYF. In DNA, the CDR3 is TGTGCCAGCAGTGAGGTGACTAGTCTTGATGGCACAGATACGCAGTATTTT.

The rearrangement joins TRBV5-1 to TRBJ2-7; D might be TRBD2 (5 bases). Between the trimmed V and J ends, which lost 1 base and 6 bases, there was a span of 11 bases. This CDR3 is built from 13 residues. Germline assignment: CDR1 SGHRS and CDR2 YFSETQ. The CDR3 reads CASSLKAGGEQYF. The CDR3 coding sequence is TGCGCCAGCAGCTTGAAGGCAGGAGGCGAGCAGTACTTC.